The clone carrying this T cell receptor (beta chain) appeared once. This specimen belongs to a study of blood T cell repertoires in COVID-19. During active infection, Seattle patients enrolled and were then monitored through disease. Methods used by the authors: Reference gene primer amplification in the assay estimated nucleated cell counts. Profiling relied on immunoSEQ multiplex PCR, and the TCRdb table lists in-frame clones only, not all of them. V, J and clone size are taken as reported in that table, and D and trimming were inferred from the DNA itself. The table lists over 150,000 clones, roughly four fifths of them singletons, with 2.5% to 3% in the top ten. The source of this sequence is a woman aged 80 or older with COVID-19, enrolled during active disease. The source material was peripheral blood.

The CDR3 DNA reads TGTGCCAGTAGTATCGTCCCGGACAGAATCAATGAGCAGTTCTTC. Translation: CASSIVPDRINEQFF. The chain employs TRBV19 and TRBJ2-1, with D perhaps matching TRBD1 (6 bases). The CDR3 spans 15 residues. Per germline, CDR1 LNHDA and CDR2 SQIVND (reference sequence). V lost 3 bases and J lost 6, with 15 bases in between.